Each of the 6 T cell receptor beta chains below was sequenced from the same sample in a study of T-cell memory formation after mild COVID-19. MiXCR, run by TCRdb on the 5' RACE reads, gives a single entry per CDR3 protein. The sample carries 250,000 to 350,000 distinct CDR3 sequences, about 15% recorded once. Material: PBMCs or a T cell subset sorted from them (not recorded which). These receptors all come from a man between 18 and 29 years old who had mild COVID-19 (a few samples of this study predate the infection). Cell type and time point are not known.

This clonotype was detected a few times. This chain connects TRBV4-1 to TRBJ2-5, with no clear D. The CDR3 is made up of 15 amino acids. Germline lookup yields CDR1 MGHRA and CDR2 YSYEKL. Trimming removed 0 bases from V and 0 bases from J, with 8 bases in between. The CDR3 reads CASSQEWANQETQYF. The CDR3 DNA reads TGCGCCAGCAGCCAAGAGTGGGCAAACCAAGAGACCCAGTACTTC.

The sample holds a few counts of this clonotype. V gene TRBV11-1 combines with J gene TRBJ2-2; TRBD2 matches 12 bases. Germline V lookup: CDR1 SGHAT, CDR2 FQDESV (reference sequence). Trimming took 5 bases from V and 3 from J; bases not matched to a gene: 4. This CDR3 is built from 16 residues. CDR3 sequence (DNA): TGTGCCAGCAGCCCGTGGACTAGCGGGGACACCGGGGAGCTGTTTTTT. Its protein product is CASSPWTSGDTGELFF.

The J gene is TRBJ2-1, the V gene TRBV3-1, with 8 nucleotides matching TRBD2. V dropped 1 base and J dropped 8; count of bases not matched to a gene: 16. The V gene's germline CDR1 is LGHDT and CDR2 YNNKEL (reference sequence). The CDR3 totals 18 residues. The CDR3 DNA follows: TGTGCCAGCAGCCAAGGTTCCCAGCGGGGGCTCGGTACTCATGAGCAGTTCTTC. The encoded protein is CASSQGSQRGLGTHEQFF.

This clonotype was counted between two and nine times. The rearrangement links TRBV7-7 to TRBJ2-2; D unclear. V was cut by 2 bases and J by 1 base, with 5 bases left in between. The CDR3 is 14 amino acids. Germline V CDR1 and CDR2: SSHAT, FNYEAQ (reference sequence). CDR3 amino acids: CASSLMGNTGELFF. In DNA, the CDR3 is TGTGCCAGCAGCTTAATGGGGAACACCGGGGAGCTGTTTTTT. Combining the CDR3 with reference TRBV7-7 and TRBJ2-2 gives the whole variable domain GAGVSQSPRYKVTKRGQDVTLRCDPISSHATLYWYQQALGQGPEFLTYFNYEAQPDKSGLPSDRFSAERPEGSISTLTIQRTEQRDSAMYRCASSLMGNTGELFFGEGSRLTVL.

The chain joins TRBV7-2 to TRBJ2-3, with 8 nucleotides matching TRBD1. The CDR3 length is 15 residues. Losses at the gene ends were 5 bases for V and 6 bases for J; bases not matched to a gene: 10. Germline V gives CDR1 SGHTA, CDR2 FQGNSA. CDR3 loop: CASSPGQGYHDTQYF. The DNA of the CDR3 is TGTGCCAGCAGCCCCGGACAGGGTTATCACGATACGCAGTATTTT. The full variable domain, rest sourced from reference TRBV7-2 and TRBJ2-3, is GAGVSQSPSNKVTEKGKDVELRCDPISGHTALYWYRQSLGQGLEFLIYFQGNSAPDKSGLPSDRFSAERTGGSVSTLTIQRTQQEDSAVYLCASSPGQGYHDTQYFGPGTRLTVL.

V gene TRBV27 combines with J gene TRBJ2-7; possible D gene TRBD1, 5 bases. The CDR3 length is 14 residues. The V gene's germline CDR1 is MNHEY and CDR2 SMNVEV (reference sequence). V lost 8 bases and J 7 bases, leaving 21 bases between the germline ends. CDR3 DNA: TGTGCCAGCCGGCAGGGCCTCCAAAGCTGGGAGCAGTACTTC. The encoded protein is CASRQGLQSWEQYF.